This TCR beta chain derives from a study of cytomegalovirus exposure and HLA in healthy donors (dated by TCRdb to about 2017). Describing the broader study: An earlier analysis of more than 550 of the donors reported 276 Gb of sequence data and 117 million unique TCR beta sequences obtained from some 170 million T cells. An early release covering just under 650 HLA-typed donors comprised about 310 gigabases of sequencing data and 65 million to 100 million unique TCR sequences. The genetic ancestry cluster associated with self-reported Caucasian donors included around four fifths of the 300 to 450 genotyped donors. The study aimed to test whether signatures of past pathogen exposure could be identified by cataloging public T cell receptors. The study profiled the T cell repertoires of hundreds of subjects by immunosequencing and related them to cytomegalovirus serostatus. In addition to the first cohort of 666 subjects, a separate validation cohort of approximately 130 different subjects was used. The study combined high-throughput TCR immunosequencing, statistical association of individual TCRs with disease status, and machine learning to predict cytomegalovirus infection status. A later analysis re-analyzed previously published TCR beta repertoires from about 600 donors and added high-resolution HLA genotyping to study TCR occurrence patterns. In the later analysis, no new phenotypic data were used to find candidate immune exposures; instead, reliance was placed on TCR beta sequences and their occurrence across donors. In an earlier analysis of a few hundred of the donors, high-throughput TCR beta sequencing was used to judge whether each TCR beta V gene segment behaved as functional or pseudogenic. Donor age, sex, ethnicity and CMV serostatus were collected together with the repertoire data. In a later genetic analysis, genome-wide SNP genotypes for about 65% of the roughly 670 donors were used, and that subset was treated as a discovery cohort. Every repertoire in the discovery cohort had been generated on one and the same sequencing platform. HLA typing included class I and class II loci at four-digit resolution. The number of typed donors differed by locus: about 629-630 for A, B, C, DRB1 and DQB1; 522 for DQA1; over 600 for DPA1; and around 470 for DPB1. Several DR-DQ haplotypes were treated as single units for association and clustering because of strong linkage in the cohort. Among some 400 genotyped donors of the cohort, an average of approximately 200,000 unique TCR beta nucleotide sequences was sequenced per donor, of which about 18% were non-productive.

What the authors observed across the whole study: It was suggested by the authors that the approach could potentially be generalized to other disease states and immunological phenotypes. Because HLA typing was missing for some donors at each locus, association tests included only the typed subset. Compared with equally common non-associated chains, HLA-associated TCR beta chains in a later analysis were more clonally expanded and had lower generation probabilities. In an earlier analysis of some 640 of the donors, most TCR beta V segments were observed in productive rearrangements about 87% or about 30% of the time, broadly matching IMGT annotations. When HLA alleles, especially DR and DQ, strongly co-occurred, attributing TCR associations to individual alleles was difficult. Most TCR sequences were seen in very few donors, while some public TCRs were found in many individuals. Linkage disequilibrium might explain the correlated functional status among segregating V segments, but an unknown experimental factor could not be excluded. A later analysis found that most CMV-associated TCR beta chains appeared HLA-restricted, with HLA associations seemingly driven largely by CMV exposure. The study listed approximately 150 TCR beta chains as associated with cytomegalovirus. Presence/absence analyses assumed roughly uniform sequencing depth across donors, an assumption that may not hold. According to a later genetic analysis, donors in an Asian-associated ancestry cluster had fewer N-insertions in productive TCRs than the approximately 690-donor mean. About 17 rarely observed V segments, including chromosome 9 orphons, were excluded from the earlier analysis of several hundred of the donors because counts were too low. A few of the identified cytomegalovirus-associated TCR beta chains were confirmed in vitro to be specific for cytomegalovirus antigens. A group of highly shared sequence variants was considered likely to be a technical artifact of the sequencing pipeline. For the cohort, immune exposure information was limited to CMV serostatus. According to a later analysis, parvovirus B19, influenza, CMV and Epstein-Barr virus appeared linked to several top co-occurrence clusters. The classifier was reported to diagnose cytomegalovirus status with high specificity and sensitivity in both the original cohort and the validation cohort. Only TCR beta chains were sequenced in this cohort, and the absence of alpha or paired-chain data limited detectable features. In a later analysis, the rate of TCR association differed among HLA loci, with DRB1 alleles having the most associated TCRs and HLA-C alleles having the fewest. V-gene and J-gene trimming of TCR beta chains was associated with a missense DCLRE1C variant in a later genetic analysis, and the association was replicated in an independent cohort. The 87-base-pair reads could not distinguish some IMGT-functional V segments, including TRBV6-2 and TRBV6-3, so those segments were excluded. A further reported finding was that TCR beta sequences accurately predicted the HLA-A and HLA-B alleles for most subjects in the first cohort. Specific HLA alleles were associated with roughly 16,000 TCR beta sequences at a false discovery rate of 0.05 in a later analysis.

Library preparation was by the immunoSEQ multiplex PCR assay. For the multiplex PCR, a mixture combining 60 forward primers for TCR Vbeta segments and 13 reverse primers for TCR Jbeta segments was used. A multiplex PCR assay on genomic DNA amplified the CDR3 region of rearranged TCR beta genes. Amplified TCR beta libraries were sequenced as 87-base-pair reads on the Illumina HiSeq System. The study's processing was this. In a later analysis, tens of millions of unique TCR beta chains were counted across the approximately 670 repertoires, and roughly 11 million of these chains were shared by at least two donors. Raw reads were error-corrected and collapsed into unique sequences by a nearest-neighbor algorithm in which closely related sequences were merged to remove PCR and sequencing errors. To assign V, D and J gene segments, CDR3 sequences were aligned to IMGT reference sequences. Each retained sequence needed at least a six-nucleotide match to both a V gene segment and a J gene segment. Rearrangements were classified as productive when the CDR3 lacked stop codons and remained in frame with V and J, and all other rearrangements were classified as non-productive. Following IMGT convention, CDR3 was defined as the stretch from the second conserved V-encoded cysteine to the conserved J-encoded phenylalanine. The earlier analysis of roughly 590 of the donors excluded sequences that lacked an unambiguous match to a single V gene segment. An earlier analysis of about 600 of the donors called V segments functional above 56.7% productive rearrangements and segregating when the between-donor standard deviation exceeded 5%. A statistical classification framework was built to diagnose cytomegalovirus status from the catalog of TCR beta chain sequences. In a later analysis, TCR nucleotide sequences were compared against IMGT/GENE-DB human TR gene sequences so that V and J genes could be assigned. In a later analysis, CDR3 sequences and most-parsimonious VDJ recombination scenarios were assigned using the TCRdist pipeline. In a later analysis, each TCR beta chain was defined by its CDR3 amino acid sequence together with its V-gene family, and reads lacking a unique V-gene family were excluded. A later analysis removed 550 to 650 highly shared, low-generation-probability nucleotide sequences to deal with suspected cross-contamination and a sequencing artifact. In a later analysis, a clonal expansion index for each public chain was calculated from normalized within-repertoire ranks of inferred template counts. Generation probabilities in a later analysis came from a VDJ recombination model fitted to out-of-frame rearrangements, and those results were checked against IGoR. A later analysis scored TCR-TCR, TCR-HLA and TCR-CMV co-occurrence with hypergeometric tests, applying a repertoire-size bias correction to TCR pairs. To estimate false discovery rates, a later analysis permuted the HLA or CMV assignments 20 times. In a later analysis, co-occurring TCRs were grouped with DBSCAN, and TCRdist sequence similarity was added when clustering was performed within HLA-allele-positive subsets. Co-occurrence clustering excluded repertoires with fewer than 30,000 or more than 120,000 public chains, plus five with anomalous nucleotide sharing. The immuneACCESS repertoire file appears here via TCRdb, limited to in-frame rearrangements. These files lack a portion of the clones; in checked studies, under half of the deficit traces to unresolved V genes, and the cause of the others is not known. V and J calls and clone size are given by that table; D and trimming were obtained from the DNA. This sample lists under 150,000 clones; 70% to 80% were detected once. The ten largest make up 0.94% of the sample.

In total, around 600 healthy bone marrow donors made up the cohort. All cohort members were sampled while nominally healthy, although unrecorded immune exposures were likely present. The donor tested CMV seronegative and was one of the 352 seronegative cohort members. Each donor provided a peripheral blood sample, and peripheral blood mononuclear cells were used for TCR beta sequencing. The Qiagen DNeasy Blood Extraction Kit was used to extract genomic DNA from the blood cell samples. CDR1 and CDR2 (MNHEY, SMNVEV) derive from the germline V gene (reference sequence). Trimming takes 10 bases off V and 8 bases off J; junction bases not matched to a gene: 5. Counted from cysteine to phenylalanine, this CDR3 has 13 amino acids. The DNA shown is the 39-base CDR3, in frame from base 1. The table lists this clone with a count of one. Its specific antigen is unknown. Base-call qualities are not available, and no considerably larger clone is one nucleotide away.

Material for sequencing was PBMCs. The receptor was isolated from a woman aged 55-69 years in good health and CMV-seronegative. This chain joins TRBV27 to TRBJ1-4; TRBD1 lines up with 12 middle nucleotides. Here the CDR3 is given as CATRDRGREKLFF. The DNA sequence is as follows: TGTGCCACCAGGGACAGGGGGCGGGAAAAACTGTTTTTT. Reference TRBV27 and TRBJ1-4 proteins supply the regions before and after the CDR3; the full variable domain is: EAQVTQNPRYLITVTGKKLTVTCSQNMNHEYMSWYRQDPGLGLRQIYYSMNVEVTDKGDVPEGYKVSRKEKRNFPLILESPSPNQTSLYFCATRDRGREKLFFGSGTQLSVL.